This T cell receptor beta chain is drawn from a study of CD8+CD57+ T cells in acquired aplastic anemia. In the study overall: The mean DNA yield obtained from sorted CD4+ and CD8+ cells came to 3 to 3.5 ug.

Genomic DNA acted as the template from which TCR beta VDJ combination and CDR3 sequence profiling were carried out. A single record per CDR3 protein comes from TCRdb applying MiXCR to the reads. The profile shows just over 450,000 distinct CDR3 sequences, over 25% of them singletons. The CDR3 covers 13 residues. V lost 1 base, J lost 3 bases, and 7 bases lay in between. Germline values: CDR1 MNHEY, CDR2 SMNVEV (reference sequence). Turning to this clonotype: The antigen remains unidentified.

Whole-study findings and limits: A significant difference in CD8+ Simpson's diversity between patients and controls was not found.

Patients chosen for sequencing had shown CD8+CD57+ cell expansion by flow cytometry. Each patient had severe acquired aplastic anemia. No therapy had been given to the patients at the time of blood sampling. The rearrangement uses TRBV27 and TRBJ2-7; the D is unclear. Input material: sorted CD4+, CD8+, or CD8+CD57+ T cells (not recorded which) from PBMCs. The clonotype was recovered from a human donor with aplastic anemia. In DNA form, the CDR3 reads TGTGCCAGCAGTTTATTCGGAGACTACGAGCAGTACTTC. This translates into CASSLFGDYEQYF.